Here is one T cell receptor beta chain with its context. What it binds is unknown. Each CDR3 protein is one row after TCRdb ran MiXCR on the reads. Of under 350,000 distinct CDR3 sequences listed, approximately 22% are singletons. This entry is derived from a study of T cell repertoires in cytomegalovirus infection. The germline V gene encodes CDR1 MNHEY and CDR2 SVGEGT. The CDR3 has 15 amino acids. The V and J ends lost 5 bases and 6 bases, in that order; junction bases with no gene match: 8. Study-wide findings and caveats: CMV carriers having the relevant HLA were flagged by cumulative public TCR beta family frequency.

The chain is built from TRBV6-2 or TRBV6-3 and TRBJ1-5; 9 positions agree with TRBD1. The sample here was cultured PBMCs, taken from culture after CMV antigen stimulation. The sequence was collected from a human donor in good health (CMV status not recorded). Some clones in this sample may be carry-over from other donors' samples. CDR3 bases: TGTGCCAGCAGTCCACCGGACAGGGGCCTTCAGCCCCAGCATTTT. Amino acids: CASSPPDRGLQPQHF.